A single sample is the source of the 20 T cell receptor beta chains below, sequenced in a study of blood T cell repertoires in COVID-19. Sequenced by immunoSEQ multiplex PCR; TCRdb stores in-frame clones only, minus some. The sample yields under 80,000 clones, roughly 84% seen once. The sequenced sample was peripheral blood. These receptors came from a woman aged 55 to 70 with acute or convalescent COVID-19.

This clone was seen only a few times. This chain's CDR3 is CAITPGQGAGYTEAFF. The CDR3 nucleotides are TGTGCCATCACCCCCGGGCAGGGGGCTGGGTACACTGAAGCTTTCTTT. The rearrangement uses TRBV10-3 and TRBJ1-1; 8 bases agree with TRBD1. Looked up from germline, CDR1 is ENHRY and CDR2 is SYGVKD. V lost 7 bases, J lost 3 bases, and 13 bases stayed unmatched. This CDR3 is 16 amino acids long.

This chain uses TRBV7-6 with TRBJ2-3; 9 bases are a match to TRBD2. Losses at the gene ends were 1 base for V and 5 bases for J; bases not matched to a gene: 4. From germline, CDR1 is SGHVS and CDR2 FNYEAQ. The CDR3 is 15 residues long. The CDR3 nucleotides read TGTGCCAGCAGCTTAGGGCATAGCGGGGGAGATACGCAGTATTTT. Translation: CASSLGHSGGDTQYF.

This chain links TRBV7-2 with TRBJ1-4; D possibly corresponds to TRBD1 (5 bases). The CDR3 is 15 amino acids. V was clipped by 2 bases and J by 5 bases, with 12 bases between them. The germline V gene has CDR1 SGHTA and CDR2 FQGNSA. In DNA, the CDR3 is TGTGCCAGCAGCTTATTAGCCAGGGTCAATGAAAAACTGTTTTTT. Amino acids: CASSLLARVNEKLFF.

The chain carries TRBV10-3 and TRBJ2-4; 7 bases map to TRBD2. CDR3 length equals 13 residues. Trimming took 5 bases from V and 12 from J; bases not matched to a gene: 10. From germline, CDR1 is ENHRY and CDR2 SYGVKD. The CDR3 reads CAISSLGGEDQYF. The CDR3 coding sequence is TGTGCCATCAGTTCTCTGGGGGGGGAAGATCAGTACTTC.

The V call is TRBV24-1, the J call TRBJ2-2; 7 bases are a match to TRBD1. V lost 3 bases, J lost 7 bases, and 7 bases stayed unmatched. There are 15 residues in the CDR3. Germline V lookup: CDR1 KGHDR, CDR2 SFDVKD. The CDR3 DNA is TGTGCCACCAGTGATGGGACAGCTTCGGGCGGGGAGCTGTTTTTT. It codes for CATSDGTASGGELFF.

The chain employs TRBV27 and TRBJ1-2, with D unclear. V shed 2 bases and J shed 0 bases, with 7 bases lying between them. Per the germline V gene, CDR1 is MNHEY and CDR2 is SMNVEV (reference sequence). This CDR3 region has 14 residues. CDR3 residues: CASSLAGTNYGYTF. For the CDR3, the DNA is TGTGCCAGCAGTTTAGCCGGTACTAACTATGGCTACACCTTC.

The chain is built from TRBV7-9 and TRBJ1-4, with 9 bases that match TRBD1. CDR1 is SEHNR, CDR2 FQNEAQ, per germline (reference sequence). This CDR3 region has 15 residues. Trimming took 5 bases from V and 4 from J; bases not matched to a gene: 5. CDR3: CASSVGTGNNEKLFF. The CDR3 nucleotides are TGTGCCAGCAGCGTCGGGACAGGGAATAATGAAAAACTGTTTTTT.

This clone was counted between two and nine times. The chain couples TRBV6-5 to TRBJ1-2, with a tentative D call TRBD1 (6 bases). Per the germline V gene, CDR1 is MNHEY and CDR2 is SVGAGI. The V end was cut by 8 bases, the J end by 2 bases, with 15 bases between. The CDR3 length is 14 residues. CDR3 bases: TGTGCCAGCCGTCATCGCAGGGGAAACTATGGCTACACCTTC. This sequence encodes CASRHRRGNYGYTF.

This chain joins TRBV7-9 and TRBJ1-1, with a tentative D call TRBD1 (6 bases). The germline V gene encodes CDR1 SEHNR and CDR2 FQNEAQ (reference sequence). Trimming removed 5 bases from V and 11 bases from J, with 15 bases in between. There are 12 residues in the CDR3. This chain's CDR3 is CASSTGDRIAFF. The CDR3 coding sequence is TGTGCCAGCAGCACAGGAGACAGGATCGCTTTCTTT.

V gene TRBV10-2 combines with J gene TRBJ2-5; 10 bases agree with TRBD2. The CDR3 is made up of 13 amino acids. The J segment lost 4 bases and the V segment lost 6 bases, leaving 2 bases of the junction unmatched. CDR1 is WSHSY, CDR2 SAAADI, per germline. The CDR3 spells CASSPSGGETQYF. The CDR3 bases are TGCGCCAGCAGCCCTAGCGGGGGAGAGACCCAGTACTTC.

In nucleotides, the CDR3 is TGTGCCACCAGTGATTGGGGGACAGGGCCTACTAACTATGGCTACACCTTC. Translating gives CATSDWGTGPTNYGYTF. This chain uses TRBV24-1 with TRBJ1-2; the match to TRBD1 covers 9 bases. The CDR3 runs to 17 residues. Germline CDR1 reads KGHDR; CDR2 reads SFDVKD. V shed 2 bases, J shed 0 bases, and the junction held 6 bases outside the gene matches.

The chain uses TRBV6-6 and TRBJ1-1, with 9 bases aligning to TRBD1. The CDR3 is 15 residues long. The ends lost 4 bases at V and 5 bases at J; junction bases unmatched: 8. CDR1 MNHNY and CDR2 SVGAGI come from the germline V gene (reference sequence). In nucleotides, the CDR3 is TGTGCCAGCAGTTTTGCCCCGGACAGGGGAACTGAAGCTTTCTTT. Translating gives CASSFAPDRGTEAFF.

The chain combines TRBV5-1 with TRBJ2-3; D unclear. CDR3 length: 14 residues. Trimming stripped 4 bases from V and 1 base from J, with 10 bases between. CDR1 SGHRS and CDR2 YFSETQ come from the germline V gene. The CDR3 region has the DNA TGCGCCAGCAGCCTTAGCCTGGGCACAGATACGCAGTATTTT. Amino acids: CASSLSLGTDTQYF.

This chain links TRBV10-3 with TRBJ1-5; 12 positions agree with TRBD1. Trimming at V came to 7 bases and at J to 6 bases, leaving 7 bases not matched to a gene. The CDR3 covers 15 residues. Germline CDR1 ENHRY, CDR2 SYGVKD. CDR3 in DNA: TGTGCCATCACTCCGGGACAGGGGGCGGGTCAGCCCCAGCATTTT. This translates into CAITPGQGAGQPQHF.

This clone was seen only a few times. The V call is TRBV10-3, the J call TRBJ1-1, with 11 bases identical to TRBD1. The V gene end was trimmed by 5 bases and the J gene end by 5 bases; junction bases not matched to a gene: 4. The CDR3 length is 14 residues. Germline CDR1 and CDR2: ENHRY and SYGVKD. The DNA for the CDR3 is TGTGCCATCAGTTTAGGACAGGGGGCGACTGAAGCTTTCTTT. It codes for CAISLGQGATEAFF.

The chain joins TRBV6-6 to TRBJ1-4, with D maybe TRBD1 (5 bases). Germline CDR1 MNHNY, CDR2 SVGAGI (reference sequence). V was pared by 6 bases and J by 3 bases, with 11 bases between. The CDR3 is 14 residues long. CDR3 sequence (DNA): TGTGCCAGCAGACCTCAGGGATCTAATGAAAAACTGTTTTTT. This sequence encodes CASRPQGSNEKLFF.

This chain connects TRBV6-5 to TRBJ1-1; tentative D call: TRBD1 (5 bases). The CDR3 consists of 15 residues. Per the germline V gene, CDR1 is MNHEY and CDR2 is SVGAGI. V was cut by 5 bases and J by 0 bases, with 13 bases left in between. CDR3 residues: CASSPATEVNTEAFF. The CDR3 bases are TGTGCCAGCAGTCCAGCGACAGAAGTGAACACTGAAGCTTTCTTT.

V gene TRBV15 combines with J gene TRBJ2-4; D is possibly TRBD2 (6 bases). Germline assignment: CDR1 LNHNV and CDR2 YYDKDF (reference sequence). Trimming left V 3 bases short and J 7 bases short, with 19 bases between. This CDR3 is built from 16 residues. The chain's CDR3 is CATSRVAGTRENIQYF. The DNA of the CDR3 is TGTGCCACCAGCAGGGTCGCCGGGACTCGGGAGAACATTCAGTACTTC.

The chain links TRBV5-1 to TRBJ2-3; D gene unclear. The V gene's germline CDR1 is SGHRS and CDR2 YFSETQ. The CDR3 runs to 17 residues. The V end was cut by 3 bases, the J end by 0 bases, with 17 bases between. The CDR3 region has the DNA TGCGCCAGCAGCTCTATTGACTCTCGATTAAGCACAGATACGCAGTATTTT. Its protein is CASSSIDSRLSTDTQYF.

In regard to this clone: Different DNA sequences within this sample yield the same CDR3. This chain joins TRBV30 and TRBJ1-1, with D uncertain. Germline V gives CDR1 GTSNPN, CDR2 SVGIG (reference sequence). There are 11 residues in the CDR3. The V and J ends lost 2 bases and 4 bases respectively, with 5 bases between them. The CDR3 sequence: CAWSRGTEAFF. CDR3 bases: TGTGCCTGGAGTCGGGGCACTGAAGCTTTCTTT. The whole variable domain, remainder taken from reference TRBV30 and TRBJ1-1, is SQTIHQWPATLVQPVGSPLSLECTVEGTSNPNLYWYRQAAGRGLQLLFYSVGIGQISSEVPQNLSASRPQDRQFILSSKKLLLSDSGFYLCAWSRGTEAFFGQGTRLTVV.